Sequencing of this T cell receptor beta chain was carried out in a study of technical replicates of blood from a handful of donors (dated by TCRdb to the late 2010s). As for this clone: This clone's antigen is unknown. Base-call qualities are not available, and no considerably larger clone is one nucleotide away.

The junction carries 13 bases between V and J, which are trimmed by 5 bases and 0 bases respectively. There are 15 amino acids in the CDR3, from cysteine to phenylalanine inclusive. Solely the CDR3 DNA is kept, with 45 bases framed from the first base. The germline V gene gives CDR1 as KGHSH and CDR2 as LQKENI. Library preparation was by the immunoSEQ multiplex PCR assay. Held by TCRdb, this immuneACCESS table contains in-frame sequences only and omits some clones. Under half of the omission traces to an unresolved V gene where checked; the cause of the rest is unknown. This sample lists roughly 80,000 clones; 89% were detected once. About 0.41% of the sample lies in the top ten.

Sample: T cells isolated from PBMCs. The chain is encoded by TRBV18 joined to TRBJ1-1, with a tentative D gene TRBD1 over 6 matching bases. The clonotype was recovered from a human donor in good health. The CDR3: CASSSNRELNTEAFF. In nucleotides, the sequence is TGTGCCAGCTCATCCAACAGGGAATTGAACACTGAAGCTTTCTTT.